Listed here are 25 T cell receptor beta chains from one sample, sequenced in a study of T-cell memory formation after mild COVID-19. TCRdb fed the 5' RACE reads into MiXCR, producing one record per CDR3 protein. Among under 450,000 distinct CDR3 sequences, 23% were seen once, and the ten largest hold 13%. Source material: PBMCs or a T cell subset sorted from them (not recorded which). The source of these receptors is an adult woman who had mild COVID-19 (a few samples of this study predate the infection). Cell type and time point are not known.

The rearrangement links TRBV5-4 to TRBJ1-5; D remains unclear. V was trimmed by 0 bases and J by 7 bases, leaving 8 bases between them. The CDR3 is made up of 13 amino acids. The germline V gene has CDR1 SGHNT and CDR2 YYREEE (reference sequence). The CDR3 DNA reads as TGTGCCAGCAGCTTGGGACGTGAGCAGCCCCAGCATTTT. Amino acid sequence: CASSLGREQPQHF.

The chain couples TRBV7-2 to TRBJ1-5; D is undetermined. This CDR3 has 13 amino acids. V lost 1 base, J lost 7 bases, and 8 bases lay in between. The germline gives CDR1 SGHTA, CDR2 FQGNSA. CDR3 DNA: TGTGCCAGCAGCTTAGGGAGTTGGCAGCCCCAGCATTTT. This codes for CASSLGSWQPQHF.

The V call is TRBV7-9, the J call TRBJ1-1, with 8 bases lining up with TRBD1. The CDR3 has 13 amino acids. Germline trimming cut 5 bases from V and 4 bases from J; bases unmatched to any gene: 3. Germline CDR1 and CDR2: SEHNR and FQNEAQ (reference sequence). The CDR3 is CASSPQGGTEAFF. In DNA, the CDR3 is TGTGCCAGCAGCCCACAGGGGGGCACTGAAGCTTTCTTT. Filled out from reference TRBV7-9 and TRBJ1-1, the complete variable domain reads DTGVSQNPRHKITKRGQNVTFRCDPISEHNRLYWYRQTLGQGPEFLTYFQNEAQLEKSRLLSDRFSAERPKGSFSTLEIQRTEQGDSAMYLCASSPQGGTEAFFGQGTRLTVV.

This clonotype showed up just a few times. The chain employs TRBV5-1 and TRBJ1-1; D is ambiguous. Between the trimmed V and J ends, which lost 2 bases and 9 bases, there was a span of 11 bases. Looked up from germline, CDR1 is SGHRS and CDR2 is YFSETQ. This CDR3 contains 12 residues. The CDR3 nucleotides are TGCGCCAGCAGCTTAGATGGGCCGCAAGCTTTCTTT. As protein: CASSLDGPQAFF.

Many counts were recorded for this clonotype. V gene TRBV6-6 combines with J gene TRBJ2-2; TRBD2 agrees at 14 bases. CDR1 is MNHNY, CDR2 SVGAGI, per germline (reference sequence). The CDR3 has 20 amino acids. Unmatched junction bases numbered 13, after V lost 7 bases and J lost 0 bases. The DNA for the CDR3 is TGTGCCAGCACCGCCCAAGCCGGACTAGCGGGGGGTTCGAACACCGGGGAGCTGTTTTTT. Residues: CASTAQAGLAGGSNTGELFF.

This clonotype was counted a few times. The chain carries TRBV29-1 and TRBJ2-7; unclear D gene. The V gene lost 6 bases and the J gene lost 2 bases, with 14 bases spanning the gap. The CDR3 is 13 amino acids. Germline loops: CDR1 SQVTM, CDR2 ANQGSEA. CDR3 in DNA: TGCAGCGTCTTGTCAGGCGAAGCCTACGAGCAGTACTTC. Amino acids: CSVLSGEAYEQYF.

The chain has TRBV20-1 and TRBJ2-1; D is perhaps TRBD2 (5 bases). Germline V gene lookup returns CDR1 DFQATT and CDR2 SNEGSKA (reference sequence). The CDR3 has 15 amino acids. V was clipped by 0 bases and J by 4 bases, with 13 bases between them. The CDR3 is CSARDSLAAYNEQFF. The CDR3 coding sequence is TGCAGTGCTAGAGATTCCCTAGCTGCGTACAATGAGCAGTTCTTC.

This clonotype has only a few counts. The chain's CDR3 is CASSLYGSTYEQYF. The CDR3 coding sequence is TGCGCCAGCAGCTTGTATGGCAGTACCTACGAGCAGTACTTC. The chain uses TRBV5-1 and TRBJ2-7; D call uncertain. With 1 base removed from V and 2 bases from J, the gap between germline ends came to 10 bases. Germline CDR1 is SGHRS and CDR2 is YFSETQ. This CDR3 region has 14 residues.

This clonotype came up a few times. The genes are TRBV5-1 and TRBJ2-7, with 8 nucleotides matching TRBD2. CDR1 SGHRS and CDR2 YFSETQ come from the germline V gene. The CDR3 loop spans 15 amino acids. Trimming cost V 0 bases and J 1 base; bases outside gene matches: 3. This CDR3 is CASSLVASGSYEQYF. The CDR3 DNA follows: TGCGCCAGCAGCTTGGTGGCTAGCGGGTCCTACGAGCAGTACTTC.

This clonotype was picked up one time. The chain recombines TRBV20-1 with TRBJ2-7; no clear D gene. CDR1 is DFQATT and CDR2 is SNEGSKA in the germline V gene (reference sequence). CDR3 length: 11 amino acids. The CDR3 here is CRLVSSYEQYV. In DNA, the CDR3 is TGCAGGCTAGTGTCGTCTTACGAGCAGTACGTC.

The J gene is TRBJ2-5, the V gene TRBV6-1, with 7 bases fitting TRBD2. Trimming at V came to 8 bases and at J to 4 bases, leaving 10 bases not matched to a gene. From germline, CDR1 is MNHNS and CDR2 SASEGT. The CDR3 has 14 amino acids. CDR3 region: CASLQGGLGETQYF. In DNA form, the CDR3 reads TGTGCCAGCCTCCAGGGAGGGTTAGGAGAGACCCAGTACTTC.

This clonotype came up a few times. CDR3 protein: CASSWGPAPEQYF. In DNA form, the CDR3 reads TGTGCCAGCAGCTGGGGCCCAGCCCCCGAGCAGTACTTC. This sequence joins TRBV14 and TRBJ2-7, with D perhaps TRBD1 (5 bases). V lost 5 bases and J 6 bases, leaving 14 bases between the germline ends. The CDR3 is made up of 13 amino acids. CDR1 is SGHDN and CDR2 is FVKESK in the germline V gene.

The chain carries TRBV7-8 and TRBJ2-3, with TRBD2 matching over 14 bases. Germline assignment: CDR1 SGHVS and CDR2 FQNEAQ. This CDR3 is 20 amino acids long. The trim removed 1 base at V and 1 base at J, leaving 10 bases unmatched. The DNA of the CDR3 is TGTGCCAGCAGCTTAGTAGGGACTAGCGGGGGACCTGAGGGCACAGATACGCAGTATTTT. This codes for CASSLVGTSGGPEGTDTQYF.

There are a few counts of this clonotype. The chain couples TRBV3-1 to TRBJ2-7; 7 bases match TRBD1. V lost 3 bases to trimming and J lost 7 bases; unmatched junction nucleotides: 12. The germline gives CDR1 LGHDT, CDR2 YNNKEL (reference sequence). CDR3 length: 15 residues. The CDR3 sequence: CASSHYRDSPMEQYF. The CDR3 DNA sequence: TGTGCCAGCAGCCACTACCGGGACAGTCCTATGGAGCAGTACTTC.

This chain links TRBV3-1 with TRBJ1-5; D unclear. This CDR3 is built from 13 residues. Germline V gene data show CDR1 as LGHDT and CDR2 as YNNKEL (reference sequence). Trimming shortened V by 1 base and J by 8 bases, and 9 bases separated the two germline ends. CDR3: CASSQGLGEPQHF. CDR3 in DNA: TGTGCCAGCAGCCAAGGACTGGGTGAGCCCCAGCATTTT.

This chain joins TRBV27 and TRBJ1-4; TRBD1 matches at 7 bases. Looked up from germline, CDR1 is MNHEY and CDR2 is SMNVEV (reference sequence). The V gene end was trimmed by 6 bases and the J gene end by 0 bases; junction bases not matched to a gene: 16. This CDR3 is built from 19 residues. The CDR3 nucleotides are TGTGCCAGCAGAATCTCAAGGGCCAGGGGGAATGCAACTAATGAAAAACTGTTTTTT. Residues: CASRISRARGNATNEKLFF.

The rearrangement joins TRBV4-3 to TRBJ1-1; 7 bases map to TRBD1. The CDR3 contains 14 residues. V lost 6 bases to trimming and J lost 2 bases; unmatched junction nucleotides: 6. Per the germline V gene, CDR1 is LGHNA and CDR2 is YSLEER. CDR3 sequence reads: CASRRGQVNTEAFF. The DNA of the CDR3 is TGCGCCAGCAGACGAGGACAGGTCAACACTGAAGCTTTCTTT.

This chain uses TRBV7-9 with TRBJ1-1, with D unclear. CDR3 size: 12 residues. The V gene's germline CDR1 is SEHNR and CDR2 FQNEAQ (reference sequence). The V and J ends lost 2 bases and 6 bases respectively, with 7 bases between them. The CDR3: CASSLRDPEAFF. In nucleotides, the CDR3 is TGTGCCAGCAGCTTAAGGGATCCTGAAGCTTTCTTT.

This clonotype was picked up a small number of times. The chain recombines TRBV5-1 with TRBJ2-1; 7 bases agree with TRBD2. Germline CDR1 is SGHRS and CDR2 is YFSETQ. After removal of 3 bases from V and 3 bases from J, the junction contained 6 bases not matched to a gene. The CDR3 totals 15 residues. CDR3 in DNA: TGCGCCAGCAGCTCCCGCCGGGACTACTACAATGAGCAGTTCTTC. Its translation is CASSSRRDYYNEQFF.

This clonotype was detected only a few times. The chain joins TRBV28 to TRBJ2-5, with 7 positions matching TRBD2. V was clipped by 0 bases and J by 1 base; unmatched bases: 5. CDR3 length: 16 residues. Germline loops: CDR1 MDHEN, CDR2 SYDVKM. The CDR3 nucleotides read TGTGCCAGCAGTTTATGGGGGGACTACTCCCAAGAGACCCAGTACTTC. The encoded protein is CASSLWGDYSQETQYF.

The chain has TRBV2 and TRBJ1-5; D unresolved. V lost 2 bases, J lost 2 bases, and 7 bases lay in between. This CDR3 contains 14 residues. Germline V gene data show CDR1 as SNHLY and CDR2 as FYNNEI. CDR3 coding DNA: TGTGCCAGCAGTGAAAGGAAGGGCAATCAGCCCCAGCATTTT. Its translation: CASSERKGNQPQHF.

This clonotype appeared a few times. The CDR3 DNA reads as TGTGCCAGCAGCCGCTCGACAACCGCCGAGCAGTTCTTC. Residues: CASSRSTTAEQFF. The J gene is TRBJ2-1, the V gene TRBV12-3 or TRBV12-4; D is unclear. V dropped 6 bases and J dropped 10 bases, with 16 bases sitting between them. This CDR3 region has 13 residues.

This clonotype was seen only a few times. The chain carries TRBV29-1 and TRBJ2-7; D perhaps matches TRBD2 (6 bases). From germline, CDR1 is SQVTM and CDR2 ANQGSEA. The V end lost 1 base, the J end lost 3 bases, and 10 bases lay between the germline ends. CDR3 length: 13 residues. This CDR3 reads CSVEGSGDYEQYF. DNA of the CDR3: TGCAGCGTTGAAGGCTCGGGGGACTACGAGCAGTACTTC.

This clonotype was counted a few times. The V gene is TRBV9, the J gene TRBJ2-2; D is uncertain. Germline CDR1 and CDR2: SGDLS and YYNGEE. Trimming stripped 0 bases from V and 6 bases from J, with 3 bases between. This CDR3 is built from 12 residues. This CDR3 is CASSVASGELFF. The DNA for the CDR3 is TGTGCCAGCAGCGTAGCTTCCGGGGAGCTGTTTTTT.

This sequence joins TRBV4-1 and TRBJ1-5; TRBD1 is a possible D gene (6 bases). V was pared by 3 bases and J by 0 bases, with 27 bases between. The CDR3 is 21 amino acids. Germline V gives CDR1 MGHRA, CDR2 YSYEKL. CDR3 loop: CASSHGEQGTLVVYSNQPQHF. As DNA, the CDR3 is TGCGCCAGCAGCCATGGGGAACAGGGAACCCTTGTGGTGTATAGCAATCAGCCCCAGCATTTT.